This is a list of T cell receptor beta chains from one sample in a study of blood T cell repertoires in COVID-19. Profiled with immunoSEQ multiplex PCR; TCRdb holds only in-frame clones, not every one. The data show approximately 300,000 clones, 80% to 95% seen once. Sample: peripheral blood. All receptors derive from a woman younger than 45 with COVID-19, enrolled during active disease. Each CDR3 is given with its conserved first and last residue. Fields, in order: V gene, D gene, clone size, J gene, CDR3 protein, CDR3 DNA. The D gene is left open where the match is weak. A row's size may be missing; if present it is once, few, many or a size class.

TRBV19	TRBD1	NA	TRBJ1-2	CASSLAGTGGAQGYTF	TGTGCCAGTAGTCTCGCCGGGACAGGGGGCGCTCAGGGCTACACCTTC
TRBV4-1	NA	NA	TRBJ1-2	CASSQAGNYGYTF	TGCGCCAGCAGCCAAGCAGGGAACTATGGCTACACCTTC
TRBV4-1	NA	NA	TRBJ1-4	CASSQAGTRLFF	TGCGCCAGCAGCCAGGCCGGGACACGACTGTTTTTT
TRBV20-1	NA	NA	TRBJ1-1	CSASRTEAFF	TGCAGTGCTAGCAGGACTGAAGCTTTCTTT
TRBV19	NA	NA	TRBJ2-5	CASSLSGLQTQYF	TGTGCCAGTAGTCTTAGCGGTTTACAGACCCAGTACTTC
TRBV4-1	NA	NA	TRBJ1-3	CASSQDPPGGSGNTIYF	TGCGCCAGCAGCCAAGACCCCCCCGGTGGCTCTGGAAACACCATATATTTT
TRBV28	NA	NA	TRBJ2-3	CASSGIWDTQYF	TGTGCCAGCTCGGGGATCTGGGATACGCAGTATTTT
TRBV7-2	TRBD2	NA	TRBJ2-2	CASSLEGLAFTGELFF	TGTGCCAGCAGCTTAGAGGGACTAGCGTTCACCGGGGAGCTGTTTTTT
TRBV10-2	TRBD2	NA	TRBJ2-1	CASTAGGRSEQFF	TGCGCCAGCACTGCGGGAGGGCGGAGTGAGCAGTTCTTC
TRBV29-1	NA	NA	TRBJ1-1	CSVLRQANTEAFF	TGCAGCGTTCTCCGCCAGGCGAACACTGAAGCTTTCTTT
TRBV6-7	NA	NA	TRBJ1-4	CASSYSRVQEKLFF	TGTGCCAGCAGTTACAGCAGGGTACAAGAAAAACTGTTTTTT
TRBV10-2	NA	NA	TRBJ2-7	CASREQGNYEQYF	TGCGCCAGCAGAGAGCAGGGGAATTACGAGCAGTACTTC
TRBV5-4	NA	NA	TRBJ2-2	CASSPGSVTGELFF	TGTGCCAGCAGTCCGGGGAGTGTCACCGGGGAGCTGTTTTTT
TRBV6-6	NA	NA	TRBJ1-1	CASSKSGGNTEAFF	TGTGCCAGCAGTAAGTCCGGGGGGAACACTGAAGCTTTCTTT
TRBV20-1	NA	NA	TRBJ2-2	CSASFVAGTGELFF	TGCAGTGCTAGTTTTGTCGCGGGAACCGGGGAGCTGTTTTTT
TRBV15	TRBD1	few	TRBJ2-7	CATSRDRDSHEQYF	TGTGCCACCAGCCGGGACAGGGACTCCCACGAGCAGTACTTC
TRBV11-2	NA	NA	TRBJ1-1	CASSSYRVNTEAFF	TGTGCCAGCAGCTCCTATCGGGTGAACACTGAAGCTTTCTTT
TRBV7-2	TRBD1	NA	TRBJ2-7	CASSFGQAYEQYF	TGTGCCAGCAGCTTTGGACAGGCCTACGAGCAGTACTTC
TRBV10-3	TRBD1	NA	TRBJ1-5	CAISGDRGRSQPQHF	TGTGCCATCAGTGGGGACAGGGGTAGGAGTCAGCCCCAGCATTTT
TRBV9	TRBD2	NA	TRBJ2-1	CASSPGLRPDNEQFF	TGTGCCAGCAGCCCGGGACTACGGCCCGACAATGAGCAGTTCTTC